This passage covers 16 T cell receptor beta chains from one sample sequenced in a study of shared clonotypes between healthy human individuals (dated by TCRdb to the early 2020s). Receptor libraries were prepared by the immunoSEQ multiplex PCR assay. This immuneACCESS table, as held by TCRdb, lists in-frame sequences with V and J called but not all clones. Of the missing ones, under half trace to an unresolved V gene in checked studies; the others have no known cause. Recorded for this sample are some 660,000 clones; more than 70% of them occurred a single time. Around 1.8% of the sample belongs to the ten largest clones. The sequenced sample was memory CD4+ T cells sorted from blood. The sample's cell subset or site label, decoded: CD45RA-negative fraction. Receptors originate from a woman under 40 in good health.

This chain connects TRBV9 to TRBJ2-3; no definite D call. V was trimmed by 2 bases and J by 1 base, leaving 11 bases between them. The CDR3 runs to 15 residues. Germline assignment: CDR1 SGDLS and CDR2 YYNGEE. The CDR3 sequence is CASSVVASGTDTQYF. The CDR3 coding sequence is TGTGCCAGCAGCGTGGTGGCATCTGGCACAGATACGCAGTATTTT.

The chain uses TRBV21-1 and TRBJ1-5. TRBV21-1 is annotated as a pseudogene. CDR3 length: 19 amino acids. This CDR3 is CASSKTDGRDGVSNQPQHF. The CDR3 DNA follows: TGTGCCAGCAGCAAAACGGATGGCCGGGACGGGGTTAGCAATCAGCCCCAGCATTTT.

The V call is TRBV4-1, the J call TRBJ1-2, with TRBD1 as a possible D gene (6 bases). V was cut by 0 bases and J by 8 bases, with 16 bases left in between. The CDR3 is 15 residues long. Germline assignment: CDR1 MGHRA and CDR2 YSYEKL. CDR3 nucleotides: TGCGCCAGCAGCCAAGATCCACAGGGATCTCAGGGCTACACCTTC. This sequence encodes CASSQDPQGSQGYTF.

A few counts support this clone. The chain couples TRBV15 to TRBJ2-7, with a weak D call TRBD2 (5 bases). Per germline, CDR1 LNHNV and CDR2 YYDKDF (reference sequence). This CDR3 is 15 amino acids long. V lost 0 bases and J lost 2, with 11 bases in between. CDR3 DNA sequence: TGTGCCACCAGCAGAGACCGCGGACTTCCCTACGAGCAGTACTTC. As protein: CATSRDRGLPYEQYF.

The rearrangement uses TRBV29-1 and TRBJ1-1, with 9 positions matching TRBD1. The junction had 6 bases not matched to a gene; V was cut back by 6 bases and J by 4 bases. CDR3 length: 13 residues. The germline V gene has CDR1 SQVTM and CDR2 ANQGSEA. CDR3 loop: CSVHQTGGTEAFF. The CDR3 bases are TGCAGCGTCCACCAGACAGGGGGCACTGAAGCTTTCTTT.

The rearrangement links TRBV19 to TRBJ2-2; D possibly corresponds to TRBD2 (6 bases). CDR3 length equals 15 residues. Per the germline V gene, CDR1 is LNHDA and CDR2 is SQIVND (reference sequence). The V end lost 3 bases, the J end lost 3 bases, and 11 bases lay between the germline ends. The CDR3 protein is CASSISGAYTGELFF. The DNA for the CDR3 is TGTGCCAGTAGTATTAGCGGAGCCTACACCGGGGAGCTGTTTTTT. Full variable domain (outside the CDR3, taken from reference TRBV19 and TRBJ2-2): DGGITQSPKYLFRKEGQNVTLSCEQNLNHDAMYWYRQDPGQGLRLIYYSQIVNDFQKGDIAEGYSVSREKKESFPLTVTSAQKNPTAFYLCASSISGAYTGELFFGEGSRLTVL.

This clone was detected ten times or more. The rearrangement links TRBV5-1 to TRBJ2-1, with D maybe TRBD1 (6 bases). V was trimmed by 3 bases and J by 7 bases, leaving 14 bases between them. Germline assignment: CDR1 SGHRS and CDR2 YFSETQ. The CDR3 runs 14 residues. This CDR3 reads CASSSGTTSNEQFF. Written as DNA, the CDR3 is TGCGCCAGCAGCTCCGGGACAACTTCGAATGAGCAGTTCTTC.

The chain joins TRBV27 to TRBJ2-7; 11 bases align to TRBD2. This CDR3 contains 16 residues. V shed 3 bases and J 0 bases; nucleotides not matched to a gene: 4. Germline CDR1 MNHEY, CDR2 SMNVEV (reference sequence). CDR3 loop: CASSLLAGGLSYEQYF. The DNA of the CDR3 is TGTGCCAGCAGTTTGCTAGCGGGAGGCCTCTCCTACGAGCAGTACTTC.

CDR3 sequence: CASSLNSPEAFF. CDR3 nucleotide sequence: TGTGCCAGCAGTTTGAACAGTCCTGAAGCTTTCTTT. The J gene is TRBJ1-1, the V gene TRBV28; no clear D gene. V was shortened by 3 bases and J by 6 bases, with 8 bases between the two germline ends. This CDR3 comprises 12 residues. The germline V gene has CDR1 MDHEN and CDR2 SYDVKM.

This clone was counted once. V and J are TRBV27 and TRBJ2-5; D is possibly TRBD1 (6 bases). V was shortened by 7 bases and J by 4 bases, with 13 bases between the two germline ends. Germline V gene sequence: CDR1 MNHEY, CDR2 SMNVEV (reference sequence). The CDR3 spans 13 residues. The CDR3 spells CASTGVLGETQYF. The CDR3 bases are TGTGCCAGCACAGGGGTTTTGGGAGAGACCCAGTACTTC.

The CDR3: CASSSGFKDTQYF. The CDR3 DNA reads as TGTGCCAGCAGTTCCGGGTTTAAAGATACGCAGTATTTT. The chain recombines TRBV28 with TRBJ2-3; D is uncertain. Deletions cut 4 bases from V and 5 bases from J, with 10 bases between. CDR1 and CDR2 (germline): MDHEN, SYDVKM. This CDR3 region has 13 residues.

A few counts support this clone. The genes are TRBV11-2 and TRBJ1-2; D might be TRBD1 (6 bases). The germline V gene has CDR1 SGHAT and CDR2 FQNNGV. V lost 0 bases, J lost 4 bases, and 18 bases lay in between. This CDR3 has 17 residues. CDR3 residues: CASSLDEVTGTVYGYTF. The CDR3 DNA follows: TGTGCCAGCAGCTTAGATGAGGTTACAGGGACCGTCTATGGCTACACCTTC.

A few counts support this clone. This chain joins TRBV6-1 and TRBJ1-2; a weak D match, TRBD1 (6 bases). Germline V CDR1 and CDR2: MNHNS, SASEGT. This CDR3 spans 14 amino acids. Trimming took off 1 base at V and 6 bases at J, with 12 bases between the two ends. CDR3 sequence: CASSEVEGGNGYTF. For the CDR3, the DNA is TGTGCCAGCAGTGAAGTAGAGGGGGGCAATGGCTACACCTTC.

This chain uses TRBV7-8 with TRBJ2-7; 8 nucleotides match TRBD1. This CDR3 contains 14 residues. CDR1 SGHVS and CDR2 FQNEAQ come from the germline V gene. V was clipped by 4 bases and J by 6 bases; unmatched bases: 8. CDR3 protein: CASSSTGAAGEQYF. CDR3 DNA sequence: TGTGCCAGCAGCTCGACAGGGGCCGCTGGCGAGCAGTACTTC.

This chain links TRBV2 with TRBJ2-6; D not certain. V was shortened by 3 bases and J by 0 bases, with 12 bases between the two germline ends. CDR1 and CDR2 from the germline V gene are SNHLY and FYNNEI. This CDR3 region has 17 residues. The CDR3 is CASSDKGPRSGANVLTF. In nucleotides, the CDR3 is TGTGCCAGCAGTGACAAGGGCCCCCGCTCTGGGGCCAACGTCCTGACTTTC.

The rearrangement links TRBV18 to TRBJ2-7; 14 bases are a match to TRBD2. The ends lost 6 bases at V and 5 bases at J; junction bases unmatched: 21. This CDR3 spans 20 amino acids. Per germline, CDR1 KGHSH and CDR2 LQKENI. The CDR3 region is CASSRNPQTSGRATFHEQYF. In DNA, the CDR3 is TGTGCCAGCTCCCGCAATCCTCAGACTAGCGGGAGGGCCACGTTCCACGAGCAGTACTTC.